This TCR beta chain was sequenced in a study of OX40 agonist ivuxolimab in advanced cancers. Study context: Patients treated during dose escalation were battling hepatocellular carcinoma, melanoma, renal cell or head and neck cancer. Earlier anti-PD-1, anti-PD-L1 or anti-CTLA-4 therapy was permitted; less than 50% had received some. Study results and caveats: Several nonresponders also turned out to have low normalized T-cell clonal expansion. With doses of 0.1 to 3.0 mg/kg, CD4+ and CD8+ blood T cells had undergone clonal expansion by week 6.

Details on this clone: Its specificity is not known.

V shed 5 bases and J shed 4 bases, with 15 bases lying between them. The CDR3 is 15 amino acids. Germline values: CDR1 MNHNS, CDR2 SASEGT. The data were produced by immunoSEQ multiplex PCR, yet TCRdb's version contains in-frame clones alone and is incomplete. The data show tens of thousands of clones, around 85% seen once. The source material was CD4+ or CD8+ T cells sorted from blood, sampled in a trial of the OX40 agonist ivuxolimab. The receptor was isolated from an adult with an advanced solid tumor such as melanoma, head and neck, liver or kidney cancer. V usage is TRBV6-1 and J usage is TRBJ1-5; the D gene is possibly TRBD1 (6 bases). The CDR3 DNA follows: TGTGCCAGCAGTACCTCAGGGGATTGGAATCAGCCCCAGCATTTT. Its translation: CASSTSGDWNQPQHF.